These 23 T cell receptor beta chains were all obtained from the same sample, sequenced in a study of T-cell memory formation after mild COVID-19. TCRdb reprocessed the 5' RACE reads via MiXCR and lists one record per CDR3 protein. In the table there are under 400,000 distinct CDR3 sequences, around 27% of which are singletons. The sequenced sample was PBMCs or a T cell subset sorted from them (not recorded which). The receptors originated from an adult woman who had mild COVID-19 (a few samples of this study predate the infection). Cell type and time point are not known.

The table lists this clonotype with a few counts. The chain recombines TRBV24-1 with TRBJ1-1; no reliable D call. The ends were cut back, 4 bases at V and 7 bases at J, with 9 bases in the middle. The CDR3 covers 12 residues. Germline V lookup: CDR1 KGHDR, CDR2 SFDVKD. CDR3 amino acids: CATSDNTREAFF. CDR3 nucleotide sequence: TGTGCCACCAGTGACAACACCCGTGAAGCTTTCTTT.

The chain is built from TRBV4-1 and TRBJ1-2; 9 bases line up with TRBD1. Per the germline V gene, CDR1 is MGHRA and CDR2 is YSYEKL. The CDR3 is 14 amino acids. The junction had 1 base not matched to a gene; V was cut back by 0 bases and J by 5 bases. The CDR3 DNA follows: TGCGCCAGCAGCCAAGAGGACAGGGGATATGGCTACACCTTC. Protein: CASSQEDRGYGYTF.

The chain joins TRBV2 to TRBJ1-1; D unclear. The V gene lost 4 bases and the J gene lost 0 bases, with 6 bases spanning the gap. The CDR3 is 13 residues long. The germline V gene has CDR1 SNHLY and CDR2 FYNNEI. CDR3 DNA: TGTGCCAGCAGTGTTTCTGTGAACACTGAAGCTTTCTTT. Protein: CASSVSVNTEAFF.

The V call is TRBV29-1, the J call TRBJ2-7; D is possibly TRBD1 (5 bases). The CDR3 loop spans 15 amino acids. V was trimmed by 4 bases and J by 0 bases, leaving 16 bases between them. Germline V CDR1 and CDR2: SQVTM, ANQGSEA. The CDR3 DNA sequence: TGCAGCGTTGTCGGACAAACAGAGGCCTCCTACGAGCAGTACTTC. It yields the protein CSVVGQTEASYEQYF.

The chain recombines TRBV30 with TRBJ2-1; 9 bases are shared with TRBD2. The CDR3 has 15 residues. Looked up from germline, CDR1 is GTSNPN and CDR2 is SVGIG (reference sequence). J was trimmed by 7 bases and V by 0 bases; bases with no gene match: 7. In DNA form, the CDR3 reads TGTGCCTGGAGTGTCGCGGGAGGGCCGGAGAATGAGCAGTTCTTC. This codes for CAWSVAGGPENEQFF.

V usage is TRBV15 and J usage is TRBJ1-2; D gene uncertain. Trimming removed 4 bases at V and 1 base at J, with 19 bases between. There are 17 residues in the CDR3. CDR1 is LNHNV and CDR2 is YYDKDF in the germline V gene (reference sequence). CDR3 DNA: TGTGCCACCAGCATTACCGGCGGGGTCCACAGTAACTATGGCTACACCTTC. This encodes CATSITGGVHSNYGYTF. The whole variable domain, filled in from reference TRBV15 and TRBJ1-2, reads DAMVIQNPRYQVTQFGKPVTLSCSQTLNHNVMYWYQQKSSQAPKLLFHYYDKDFNNEADTPDNFQSRRPNTSFCFLDIRSPGLGDTAMYLCATSITGGVHSNYGYTFGSGTRLTVV.

V is TRBV11-2 and J is TRBJ2-5; 9 nucleotides match TRBD2. The CDR3 extends over 17 amino acids. V shed 2 bases, J shed 1 base, and the junction held 8 bases outside the gene matches. CDR1 and CDR2 from the germline V gene are SGHAT and FQNNGV. CDR3 in amino acids: CASSLLPAGGIQETQYF. The CDR3 DNA reads TGTGCCAGCAGCTTACTCCCTGCGGGGGGGATCCAAGAGACCCAGTACTTC.

This clonotype was recorded a few times. V gene TRBV7-2 combines with J gene TRBJ1-5; TRBD1 is a possible D gene (5 bases). Germline CDR1 and CDR2: SGHTA and FQGNSA. The CDR3 consists of 12 residues. Between the trimmed V and J ends, which lost 4 bases and 6 bases, there was a span of 7 bases. The CDR3 reads CASSSGTQPQHF. In nucleotides, the CDR3 is TGTGCCAGCAGCTCAGGGACTCAGCCCCAGCATTTT.

This clonotype showed up just a few times. The CDR3 region is CASSTPGQQNTEAFF. The CDR3 DNA is TGTGCCAGCAGCACCCCGGGACAGCAGAACACTGAAGCTTTCTTT. This rearrangement joins TRBV7-9 to TRBJ1-1; 7 bases match TRBD1. This CDR3 has 15 residues. V lost 5 bases to trimming and J lost 1 base; unmatched junction nucleotides: 7. Per the germline V gene, CDR1 is SEHNR and CDR2 is FQNEAQ (reference sequence).

This sequence joins TRBV11-2 and TRBJ2-2; D gene unclear. This CDR3 has 13 residues. Germline CDR1 SGHAT, CDR2 FQNNGV. With 4 bases removed from V and 7 bases from J, the gap between germline ends came to 10 bases. CDR3 bases: TGTGCCAGCAGCTCGTCGGTGGGCGGGGAGCTGTTTTTT. This encodes CASSSSVGGELFF.

This clonotype showed up just a few times. The rearrangement links TRBV7-9 to TRBJ2-7, with TRBD1 as a possible D gene (6 bases). V dropped 5 bases and J dropped 2 bases, with 16 bases sitting between them. Germline CDR1 is SEHNR and CDR2 is FQNEAQ (reference sequence). This CDR3 region has 15 residues. The CDR3: CASSQSGQITYEQYF. The CDR3 bases are TGTGCCAGCAGCCAATCGGGACAAATAACCTACGAGCAGTACTTC.

The chain links TRBV20-1 to TRBJ2-5, with 16 bases fitting TRBD2. Germline-derived CDR1 and CDR2 are DFQATT and SNEGSKA (reference sequence). The CDR3 has 15 amino acids. Losses at the gene ends were 3 bases for V and 11 bases for J; bases not matched to a gene: 9. The CDR3 DNA reads TGCAGTGCTAGGACCGGGACTAGCGGGGGGGCCTTTCAGTACTTC. It yields the protein CSARTGTSGGAFQYF.

This clonotype was counted a few times. The chain has TRBV5-1 and TRBJ2-4; 8 nucleotides line up with TRBD1. The V gene's germline CDR1 is SGHRS and CDR2 YFSETQ. Trimming cost V 5 bases and J 6 bases; bases outside gene matches: 7. This CDR3 has 14 amino acids. CDR3 loop: CASRRQGTGNIQYF. CDR3 nucleotide sequence: TGCGCCAGCAGAAGACAGGGGACGGGAAACATTCAGTACTTC. Combining the CDR3 with reference TRBV5-1 and TRBJ2-4 gives the whole variable domain KAGVTQTPRYLIKTRGQQVTLSCSPISGHRSVSWYQQTPGQGLQFLFEYFSETQRNKGNFPGRFSGRQFSNSRSEMNVSTLELGDSALYLCASRRQGTGNIQYFGAGTRLSVL.

The chain combines TRBV12-3 or TRBV12-4 with TRBJ1-5, with TRBD1 matching over 9 bases. The CDR3 loop spans 14 amino acids. The V segment lost 4 bases and the J segment 7 bases; nucleotides outside the gene matches: 5. Here the CDR3 reads CASSSGTGKQPQHF. Written as DNA, the CDR3 is TGTGCCAGCAGTTCCGGGACAGGGAAACAGCCCCAGCATTTT.

This clonotype has a handful of counts. The chain employs TRBV12-3 or TRBV12-4 and TRBJ1-5; D is possibly TRBD1 (6 bases). The V gene lost 5 bases and the J gene lost 4 bases, with 9 bases spanning the gap. CDR3 length: 13 amino acids. CDR3 sequence (DNA): TGTGCCAGCAGTATCCAGGGGAATCAGCCCCAGCATTTT. Amino acids: CASSIQGNQPQHF.

There are a few counts of this clonotype. J is TRBJ2-5 and V is TRBV5-1, with D perhaps matching TRBD2 (5 bases). CDR3 length equals 14 residues. CDR1 SGHRS and CDR2 YFSETQ come from the germline V gene. The germline V and J ends were trimmed by 4 bases and 6 bases, with 16 bases remaining between them. The CDR3 here is CASSPPSGRQTQYF. The DNA of the CDR3 is TGCGCCAGCAGCCCCCCCAGCGGCCGACAGACCCAGTACTTC.

This clonotype was seen a few times. This chain uses TRBV29-1 with TRBJ2-4, with D uncertain. Germline loops: CDR1 SQVTM, CDR2 ANQGSEA. This CDR3 contains 13 residues. V shed 2 bases and J shed 0 bases, with 5 bases lying between them. CDR3 sequence reads: CSVEPLAKNIQYF. The CDR3 DNA reads TGCAGCGTTGAACCTCTAGCCAAAAACATTCAGTACTTC.

This clonotype was found a few times. This rearrangement joins TRBV24-1 to TRBJ2-7, with 9 bases identical to TRBD1. Germline CDR1 reads KGHDR; CDR2 reads SFDVKD. The CDR3 has 17 residues. J lost 1 base, V lost 1 base, and 7 bases had no gene match. CDR3 region: CATSDFSATGGSYEQYF. CDR3 coding DNA: TGTGCCACCAGTGATTTTTCGGCGACAGGGGGTTCCTACGAGCAGTACTTC.

This chain uses TRBV5-6 with TRBJ2-1; 7 bases are shared with TRBD1. The V gene's germline CDR1 is SGHDT and CDR2 YYEEEE. This CDR3 spans 16 amino acids. The J segment lost 0 bases and the V segment lost 4 bases, leaving 7 bases of the junction unmatched. The CDR3 DNA sequence: TGTGCCAGCAGCCCAGGGGGTATGGACTCCTACAATGAGCAGTTCTTC. Translation gives CASSPGGMDSYNEQFF. The variable domain in full, completed from reference TRBV5-6 and TRBJ2-1, reads DAGVTQSPTHLIKTRGQQVTLRCSPKSGHDTVSWYQQALGQGPQFIFQYYEEEERQRGNFPDRFSGHQFPNYSSELNVNALLLGDSALYLCASSPGGMDSYNEQFFGPGTRLTVL.

A few counts support this clonotype. The rearrangement joins TRBV2 to TRBJ2-6; perhaps TRBD2 as D (6 bases). V dropped 6 bases and J dropped 1 base, with 7 bases sitting between them. Germline loops: CDR1 SNHLY, CDR2 FYNNEI. The CDR3 covers 14 residues. The CDR3 here is CASREGSGANVLTF. In nucleotides, the CDR3 is TGTGCCAGCAGGGAGGGTTCTGGGGCCAACGTCCTGACTTTC.

The chain has TRBV18 and TRBJ2-1, with 10 bases that match TRBD2. V lost 3 bases, J lost 0 bases, and 11 bases stayed unmatched. The germline CDR1 and CDR2 sequences are KGHSH and LQKENI. This CDR3 contains 19 residues. CDR3 sequence: CASSPVSGLAARSYNEQFF. The CDR3 DNA follows: TGTGCCAGCTCACCGGTAAGCGGACTAGCGGCCCGCTCCTACAATGAGCAGTTCTTC. Full variable domain (remainder filled in from reference TRBV18 and TRBJ2-1): NAGVMQNPRHLVRRRGQEARLRCSPMKGHSHVYWYRQLPEEGLKFMVYLQKENIIDESGMPKERFSAEFPKEGPSILRIQQVVRGDSAAYFCASSPVSGLAARSYNEQFFGPGTRLTVL.

This chain links TRBV7-8 with TRBJ2-7; 10 bases are a match to TRBD1. The CDR3 sequence is 16 residues long. Germline CDR1 reads SGHVS; CDR2 reads FQNEAQ. Trimming cost V 4 bases and J 3 bases; bases outside gene matches: 9. The CDR3 sequence: CASSSSVGTGDYEQYF. CDR3 in DNA: TGTGCCAGCAGCTCCTCAGTCGGGACAGGGGACTACGAGCAGTACTTC.

This chain connects TRBV20-1 to TRBJ2-1; 9 nucleotides line up with TRBD2. With V trimmed by 8 bases and J by 4 bases, 9 bases remained unmatched. This CDR3 is 14 amino acids long. Germline loops: CDR1 DFQATT, CDR2 SNEGSKA (reference sequence). The CDR3 loop reads CSLPSGVGYNEQFF. DNA of the CDR3: TGCAGTTTACCTAGCGGGGTGGGTTACAATGAGCAGTTCTTC.